Below, 22 T cell receptor beta chains from the same sample are listed, as sequenced in a study of blood T cell repertoires in COVID-19 (dated by TCRdb to the early 2020s). The library relied on the immunoSEQ multiplex PCR assay. Sourced from immuneACCESS, this table was stored by TCRdb with only in-frame sequences that have V and J called. A share of the clones is absent; for the studies checked, an unresolved V gene accounts for under half, and the remainder has no known explanation. This sample has under 300,000 clones in its table, and around 83% of those were observed once. Roughly 1.9% of the sample is held by the ten biggest clonotypes. The material sequenced was peripheral blood. These receptors all stem from a young man who had recovered from COVID-19.

On this clone: Different DNA sequences within this sample yield the same CDR3. The chain joins TRBV7-3 to TRBJ1-1; D remains ambiguous. The CDR3 runs 13 residues. V lost 2 bases and J 2 bases, leaving 6 bases between the germline ends. Germline lookup yields CDR1 SGHTA and CDR2 FQGTGA. This CDR3 reads CASSLSRNTEAFF. Here the CDR3 DNA reads TGTGCCAGCAGCTTATCGCGTAACACTGAAGCTTTCTTT.

J is TRBJ1-2 and V is TRBV12-3 or TRBV12-4; D is unclear. This CDR3 is built from 13 residues. Trimming removed 6 bases at V and 0 bases at J, with 8 bases between. DNA of the CDR3: TGTGCCAGCAGCAAGAGGTCTAACTATGGCTACACCTTC. This sequence encodes CASSKRSNYGYTF.

V gene TRBV29-1 combines with J gene TRBJ1-4, with 10 bases aligning to TRBD1. After removal of 1 base from V and 8 bases from J, the junction contained 7 bases not matched to a gene. CDR3 length: 15 amino acids. The germline V gene encodes CDR1 SQVTM and CDR2 ANQGSEA. The chain's CDR3 is CSVEVSGTGVEKLFF. Here the CDR3 DNA reads TGCAGCGTTGAAGTTTCGGGGACAGGGGTGGAAAAACTGTTTTTT.

This chain links TRBV7-3 with TRBJ2-3, with TRBD1 matching over 7 bases. The V and J ends lost 5 bases and 1 base, in that order; junction bases with no gene match: 9. Germline V gene sequence: CDR1 SGHTA, CDR2 FQGTGA. The CDR3 totals 16 residues. CDR3 sequence: CASSPWTGRGTDTQYF. CDR3 DNA sequence: TGTGCCAGCAGCCCCTGGACAGGCAGGGGCACAGATACGCAGTATTTT.

The chain joins TRBV29-1 to TRBJ1-1, with 7 bases lining up with TRBD1. The V and J ends lost 6 bases and 1 base, in that order; junction bases with no gene match: 5. CDR1 and CDR2 from the germline V gene are SQVTM and ANQGSEA. This CDR3 has 13 residues. CDR3 protein: CSVGTEANTEAFF. The CDR3 DNA sequence: TGCAGCGTGGGGACAGAAGCGAACACTGAAGCTTTCTTT. Drawing the rest from reference TRBV29-1 and TRBJ1-1, the complete variable domain is SAVISQKPSRDICQRGTSLTIQCQVDSQVTMMFWYRQQPGQSLTLIATANQGSEATYESGFVIDKFPISRPNLTFSTLTVSNMSPEDSSIYLCSVGTEANTEAFFGQGTRLTVV.

Details on this clone: This specimen includes other DNA sequences encoding the same CDR3. This rearrangement joins TRBV10-2 to TRBJ1-1; 10 positions agree with TRBD1. J was trimmed by 1 base and V by 7 bases; bases with no gene match: 6. The CDR3 has 15 amino acids. CDR1 and CDR2 (germline): WSHSY, SAAADI. DNA of the CDR3: TGCGCCAGCAATAGACAGGGGGCTCGGAACACTGAAGCTTTCTTT. It is translated as CASNRQGARNTEAFF.

J is TRBJ2-3 and V is TRBV19; weak D call: TRBD1 (5 bases). Deletions cut 7 bases from V and 2 bases from J, with 10 bases between. CDR1 LNHDA and CDR2 SQIVND come from the germline V gene (reference sequence). The CDR3 is made up of 13 amino acids. CDR3 nucleotides: TGTGCCAGTAAGGAAGGGGTCACAGATACGCAGTATTTT. The encoded protein is CASKEGVTDTQYF.

The chain has TRBV4-1 and TRBJ2-5; 10 bases match TRBD1. With 0 bases clipped from V and 4 bases from J, the junction kept 2 bases outside the gene matches. Germline CDR1 is MGHRA and CDR2 is YSYEKL. This CDR3 spans 15 amino acids. This CDR3 reads CASSQEGQGGETQYF. CDR3 sequence (DNA): TGCGCCAGCAGCCAAGAAGGACAGGGGGGAGAGACCCAGTACTTC.

The chain couples TRBV7-2 to TRBJ2-1, with 10 bases that match TRBD2. Germline V gene data show CDR1 as SGHTA and CDR2 as FQGNSA. V gave up 2 bases and J gave up 7 bases; unmatched junction bases: 5. The CDR3 totals 15 residues. CDR3 protein: CASSLWASGGNEQFF. As DNA, the CDR3 is TGTGCCAGCAGCTTATGGGCTAGCGGGGGAAATGAGCAGTTCTTC.

The CDR3 DNA sequence: TGTGCCAGCAGCTCGGGGATCGGGGATCAGCCCCAGCATTTT. Protein: CASSSGIGDQPQHF. The gene calls are TRBV7-9 and TRBJ1-5; D is unresolved. The CDR3 sequence is 14 residues long. The V end was cut by 4 bases, the J end by 5 bases, with 12 bases between. Germline CDR1 and CDR2: SEHNR and FQNEAQ (reference sequence).

The V call is TRBV5-4, the J call TRBJ2-3; no reliable D call. The CDR3 totals 12 residues. Germline V gives CDR1 SGHNT, CDR2 YYREEE (reference sequence). Trimming removed 8 bases from V and 4 bases from J, with 11 bases in between. The CDR3 loop is CASASSADTQYF. The CDR3 coding sequence is TGTGCCAGTGCGTCGAGCGCAGATACGCAGTATTTT.

In this sample, this clone turned up a few times. The CDR3 coding sequence is TGTGCCAGCAGCTTACGTTGGGAGGACGATGGCTACACCTTC. It specifies CASSLRWEDDGYTF. The genes are TRBV7-9 and TRBJ1-2; D is undetermined. V was pared by 2 bases and J by 6 bases, with 13 bases between. Germline V gene data show CDR1 as SEHNR and CDR2 as FQNEAQ (reference sequence). This CDR3 is built from 14 residues. Looking up the rest from reference TRBV7-9 and TRBJ1-2 gives the full variable domain: DTGVSQNPRHKITKRGQNVTFRCDPISEHNRLYWYRQTLGQGPEFLTYFQNEAQLEKSRLLSDRFSAERPKGSFSTLEIQRTEQGDSAMYLCASSLRWEDDGYTFGSGTRLTVV.

The rearrangement joins TRBV18 to TRBJ2-2, with TRBD2 matching over 13 bases. V lost 4 bases to trimming and J lost 4 bases; unmatched junction nucleotides: 12. This CDR3 spans 19 amino acids. Looked up from germline, CDR1 is KGHSH and CDR2 is LQKENI. The CDR3 DNA reads TGTGCCAGCTCACTTAGATCGACTAGCGGGGGGCCCAGCACCGGGGAGCTGTTTTTT. Translating it yields CASSLRSTSGGPSTGELFF.

The chain links TRBV7-9 to TRBJ2-5; 7 positions match TRBD2. V was clipped by 0 bases and J by 4 bases; unmatched bases: 14. This CDR3 spans 18 amino acids. Germline assignment: CDR1 SEHNR and CDR2 FQNEAQ (reference sequence). The CDR3 DNA sequence: TGTGCCAGCAGCTTAGCTATTGGGGTAGCGGGTCAAGGAGAGACCCAGTACTTC. Translation: CASSLAIGVAGQGETQYF.

CDR3 amino acids: CASSFMDSTTGELFF. The CDR3 DNA reads TGCGCCAGCAGCTTTATGGACAGTACTACCGGGGAGCTGTTTTTT. The V call is TRBV5-1, the J call TRBJ2-2, with a weak D call TRBD1 (6 bases). Germline lookup yields CDR1 SGHRS and CDR2 YFSETQ. V lost 2 bases and J 5 bases, leaving 13 bases between the germline ends. This CDR3 region has 15 residues.

The V gene is TRBV19, the J gene TRBJ1-1; TRBD1 is a possible D gene (5 bases). CDR1 and CDR2 from the germline V gene are LNHDA and SQIVND (reference sequence). This CDR3 has 14 residues. Between the trimmed V and J ends, which lost 4 bases and 5 bases, there was a span of 14 bases. In DNA, the CDR3 is TGTGCCAGTAGTAGCAGGGATCGCGGAACTGAAGCTTTCTTT. Residues: CASSSRDRGTEAFF.

The genes are TRBV6-5 and TRBJ2-7; D is ambiguous. The CDR3 is 13 residues long. CDR1 is MNHEY, CDR2 SVGAGI, per germline. With 7 bases removed from V and 6 bases from J, the gap between germline ends came to 16 bases. The CDR3: CASTRNEGGEQYF. CDR3 nucleotides: TGTGCCAGCACTAGGAATGAAGGCGGCGAGCAGTACTTC.

This rearrangement joins TRBV18 to TRBJ2-5, with 12 bases lining up with TRBD2. The germline gives CDR1 KGHSH, CDR2 LQKENI. This CDR3 spans 17 amino acids. The V and J ends lost 1 base and 2 bases, in that order; junction bases with no gene match: 5. The chain's CDR3 is CASSPRLAGGSQETQYF. DNA of the CDR3: TGTGCCAGCTCACCACGGCTAGCGGGGGGGAGTCAAGAGACCCAGTACTTC.

The rearrangement links TRBV7-9 to TRBJ2-5; 12 positions match TRBD1. The CDR3 totals 16 residues. With 5 bases clipped from V and 6 bases from J, the junction kept 10 bases outside the gene matches. The germline V gene encodes CDR1 SEHNR and CDR2 FQNEAQ (reference sequence). The DNA for the CDR3 is TGTGCCAGCAGCCCATACGGGACAGGGGGCGCGCAGACCCAGTACTTC. Protein: CASSPYGTGGAQTQYF.

The chain recombines TRBV28 with TRBJ2-5, with TRBD2 matching 11 bases. The CDR3 runs to 14 residues. The V gene end was trimmed by 3 bases and the J gene end by 6 bases; junction bases not matched to a gene: 3. The V gene's germline CDR1 is MDHEN and CDR2 SYDVKM. The CDR3 coding sequence is TGTGCCAGCAGTTTTAGCGGGGGGGCGAAGACCCAGTACTTC. Protein sequence: CASSFSGGAKTQYF.

The chain employs TRBV2 and TRBJ2-7, with TRBD1 matching 7 bases. With 3 bases clipped from V and 4 bases from J, the junction kept 6 bases outside the gene matches. Germline-derived CDR1 and CDR2 are SNHLY and FYNNEI. There are 14 residues in the CDR3. CDR3 region: CASSDWGTDYEQYV. The CDR3 coding sequence is TGTGCCAGCAGTGACTGGGGGACAGATTACGAGCAGTACGTC.

This sequence joins TRBV9 and TRBJ2-2; possible D gene TRBD2, 5 bases. Trimming shortened V by 3 bases and J by 1 base, and 7 bases separated the two germline ends. This CDR3 has 14 amino acids. Per the germline V gene, CDR1 is SGDLS and CDR2 is YYNGEE. CDR3 in DNA: TGTGCCAGCAGCGCCAGCGGGAACACCGGGGAGCTGTTTTTT. Protein product: CASSASGNTGELFF.